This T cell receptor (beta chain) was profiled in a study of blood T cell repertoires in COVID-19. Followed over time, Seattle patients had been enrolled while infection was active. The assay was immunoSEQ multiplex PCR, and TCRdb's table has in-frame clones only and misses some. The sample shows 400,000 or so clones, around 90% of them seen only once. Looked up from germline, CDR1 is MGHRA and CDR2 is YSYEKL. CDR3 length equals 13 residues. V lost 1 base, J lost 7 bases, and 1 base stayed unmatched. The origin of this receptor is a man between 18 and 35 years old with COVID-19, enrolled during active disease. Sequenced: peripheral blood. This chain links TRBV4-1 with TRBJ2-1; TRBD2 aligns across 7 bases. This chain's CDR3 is CASSQGGGNEQFF. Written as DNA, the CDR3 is TGCGCCAGCAGCCAAGGGGGGGGGAATGAGCAGTTCTTC.